A single sample gave rise to the 20 T cell receptor beta chains below, sequenced in a study of shared clonotypes between healthy human individuals. Assay: immunoSEQ multiplex PCR; the TCRdb copy retains only in-frame clones and omits some. The sample gives roughly 2,000,000 clones, approximately 95% of which show up once; around 1.2% is in the top ten. CD45RO-negative, CCR7-positively selected cells formed the naive CD8 fraction, excluding terminally differentiated effector memory CD45RA+ cells. Sequenced material: naive CD8+ T cells sorted from blood. These receptors were collected from a man between 18 and 29 years old in good health.

This chain links TRBV4-1 with TRBJ1-6; D remains ambiguous. The CDR3 is made up of 14 amino acids. From germline, CDR1 is MGHRA and CDR2 YSYEKL. The ends were cut back, 5 bases at V and 7 bases at J, with 12 bases in the middle. The CDR3 DNA follows: TGCGCCAGCAGCGCCCCTCTTGGGAATTCACCCCTCCACTTT. Translating it yields CASSAPLGNSPLHF.

The genes are TRBV7-6 and TRBJ2-7; D may be TRBD1 (6 bases). The germline V gene encodes CDR1 SGHVS and CDR2 FNYEAQ. This CDR3 is 13 amino acids long. V lost 5 bases and J 3 bases, leaving 11 bases between the germline ends. The CDR3 nucleotides are TGTGCCAGCAGCAAGGGACACGGCTACGAGCAGTACTTC. As protein: CASSKGHGYEQYF. The whole variable domain, filled in from reference TRBV7-6 and TRBJ2-7, reads GAGVSQSPRYKVTKRGQDVALRCDPISGHVSLYWYRQALGQGPEFLTYFNYEAQQDKSGLPNDRFSAERPEGSISTLTIQRTEQRDSAMYRCASSKGHGYEQYFGPGTRLTVT.

The rearrangement links TRBV10-3 to TRBJ2-3, with 9 bases that match TRBD2. Germline V lookup: CDR1 ENHRY, CDR2 SYGVKD. V gave up 2 bases and J gave up 5 bases; unmatched junction bases: 11. CDR3 size: 17 residues. DNA for the CDR3: TGTGCCATCAGTGAGACCCTGGCTAGCGGGGACCTAGATACGCAGTATTTT. Translation gives CAISETLASGDLDTQYF.

The chain couples TRBV7-8 to TRBJ2-5; 7 nucleotides line up with TRBD2. V lost 2 bases, J lost 5 bases, and 8 bases stayed unmatched. The CDR3 has 15 amino acids. In germline, CDR1 is SGHVS, CDR2 FQNEAQ. The CDR3 sequence: CASSLTAGDVETQYF. CDR3 nucleotides: TGTGCCAGCAGCTTAACGGCGGGAGATGTGGAGACCCAGTACTTC.

In nucleotides, the CDR3 is TGTGCCAGCAGCGGGTGGGGGAGGCCTCAAGAGACCCAGTACTTC. This translates into CASSGWGRPQETQYF. This sequence joins TRBV9 and TRBJ2-5; tentatively, D is TRBD2 (6 bases). The V and J ends lost 3 bases and 2 bases respectively, with 14 bases between them. The germline CDR1 and CDR2 sequences are SGDLS and YYNGEE. CDR3 length: 15 residues.

This rearrangement joins TRBV2 to TRBJ2-5; maybe TRBD1 (5 bases). This CDR3 spans 13 amino acids. Germline V gene sequence: CDR1 SNHLY, CDR2 FYNNEI. Trimming removed 6 bases from V and 5 bases from J, with 13 bases in between. Here the CDR3 reads CASRYPDSETQYF. In DNA form, the CDR3 reads TGTGCCAGCAGGTACCCAGACAGCGAGACCCAGTACTTC.

The rearrangement links TRBV18 to TRBJ2-2; perhaps TRBD1 as D (5 bases). This CDR3 has 15 amino acids. Trimming removed 4 bases at V and 7 bases at J, with 16 bases between. Germline lookup yields CDR1 KGHSH and CDR2 LQKENI. The CDR3 region has the DNA TGTGCCAGCTCACACTCCCACCCGACAGTCGGGGAGCTGTTTTTT. This encodes CASSHSHPTVGELFF.

The chain uses TRBV15 and TRBJ2-7; D could derive from TRBD1 or TRBD2 (5 bases each). CDR1 is LNHNV and CDR2 is YYDKDF in the germline V gene (reference sequence). V dropped 0 bases and J dropped 0 bases, with 18 bases sitting between them. This CDR3 region has 18 residues. The CDR3 bases are TGTGCCACCAGCAGAGATTGGAGTGAGGCAGGGAGCTCCTACGAGCAGTACTTC. Protein: CATSRDWSEAGSSYEQYF.

The rearrangement uses TRBV5-6 and TRBJ1-1, with TRBD1 identical over 8 bases. The CDR3 contains 13 residues. Per germline, CDR1 SGHDT and CDR2 YYEEEE. J gave up 4 bases and V 4 bases, and 3 bases lay outside the gene matches. The CDR3 nucleotides read TGTGCCAGCAGCCAGCAGGGGGCCACTGAAGCTTTCTTT. This codes for CASSQQGATEAFF.

The chain carries TRBV27 and TRBJ2-2; 8 bases align to TRBD2. V was clipped by 0 bases and J by 7 bases; unmatched bases: 10. This CDR3 spans 17 amino acids. Germline assignment: CDR1 MNHEY and CDR2 SMNVEV (reference sequence). The CDR3 is CASSLSEAGGLSGELFF. DNA of the CDR3: TGTGCCAGCAGTTTATCGGAGGCGGGGGGTTTAAGCGGGGAGCTGTTTTTT.

V usage is TRBV4-3 and J usage is TRBJ1-2; D not certain. Trimming stripped 5 bases from V and 3 bases from J, with 13 bases between. This CDR3 spans 14 amino acids. The germline V gene encodes CDR1 LGHNA and CDR2 YSLEER. The CDR3 nucleotides are TGCGCCAGCAGCGCGGGGTCCGGGGACTATGGCTACACCTTC. Amino acid sequence: CASSAGSGDYGYTF.

In DNA, the CDR3 is TGTGCCAGCAGTGGGACTAGCGGGGATACGCAGTATTTT. Its translation is CASSGTSGDTQYF. This sequence joins TRBV2 and TRBJ2-3; 11 nucleotides align to TRBD2. The CDR3 consists of 13 residues. The ends lost 4 bases at V and 6 bases at J; junction bases unmatched: 0. In germline, CDR1 is SNHLY, CDR2 FYNNEI.

The CDR3: CASRKRTVDTEAFF. CDR3 bases: TGTGCCAGCAGGAAAAGGACGGTGGACACTGAAGCTTTCTTT. The V gene is TRBV25-1, the J gene TRBJ1-1; D ambiguous. This CDR3 contains 14 residues. CDR1 and CDR2 (germline): MGHDK, SYGVNS. Trimming shortened V by 6 bases and J by 3 bases, and 14 bases separated the two germline ends. Using reference TRBV25-1 and TRBJ1-1 for the parts outside the CDR3, the full variable domain is EADIYQTPRYLVIGTGKKITLECSQTMGHDKMYWYQQDPGMELHLIHYSYGVNSTEKGDLSSESTVSRIRTEHFPLTLESARPSHTSQYLCASRKRTVDTEAFFGQGTRLTVV.

The chain is built from TRBV28 and TRBJ2-1, with D perhaps TRBD1 or TRBD2 (5 bases each). The CDR3 is 14 residues long. Germline V gene data show CDR1 as MDHEN and CDR2 as SYDVKM. V gave up 8 bases and J gave up 7 bases, with 18 bases separating them. DNA for the CDR3: TGTGCCAGCGTAGGTAGGGGCAGAGGGAATGAGCAGTTCTTC. Translating it yields CASVGRGRGNEQFF.

The chain joins TRBV11-1 to TRBJ2-1; D remains unclear. CDR1 is SGHAT, CDR2 FQDESV, per germline (reference sequence). There are 12 residues in the CDR3. Trimming left V 5 bases short and J 5 bases short, with 7 bases between. The CDR3 DNA reads TGTGCCAGCAGCGCGACGGACAATGAGCAGTTCTTC. Amino acid sequence: CASSATDNEQFF.

As concerns this clone: The sample contains more than one DNA sequence encoding this CDR3. This chain's CDR3 is CASSLGQGYEKLFF. CDR3 coding DNA: TGTGCCAGCAGTTTGGGACAGGGGTACGAAAAACTGTTTTTT. This chain connects TRBV28 to TRBJ1-4; TRBD1 matches at 10 bases. With 3 bases clipped from V and 8 bases from J, the junction kept 3 bases outside the gene matches. The CDR3 sequence is 14 residues long. CDR1 and CDR2 from the germline V gene are MDHEN and SYDVKM.

V and J are TRBV10-3 and TRBJ1-5; D is uncertain. The CDR3 covers 13 residues. Germline V gene sequence: CDR1 ENHRY, CDR2 SYGVKD. V was shortened by 6 bases and J by 0 bases, with 6 bases between the two germline ends. CDR3 nucleotide sequence: TGTGCCATCAGCCACAATAGCAATCAGCCCCAGCATTTT. It encodes CAISHNSNQPQHF.

This chain uses TRBV7-9 with TRBJ2-1, with 8 bases lining up with TRBD2. CDR3 length equals 15 residues. Trimming took 5 bases from V and 7 from J; bases not matched to a gene: 10. The V gene's germline CDR1 is SEHNR and CDR2 FQNEAQ (reference sequence). The CDR3, as DNA: TGTGCCAGCAGCCCGCCCCAGCGGGAGAGGAATGAGCAGTTCTTC. The encoded protein is CASSPPQRERNEQFF. Using reference TRBV7-9 and TRBJ2-1 for the parts outside the CDR3, the full variable domain is DTGVSQNPRHKITKRGQNVTFRCDPISEHNRLYWYRQTLGQGPEFLTYFQNEAQLEKSRLLSDRFSAERPKGSFSTLEIQRTEQGDSAMYLCASSPPQRERNEQFFGPGTRLTVL.

This rearrangement joins TRBV5-6 to TRBJ1-3; 7 bases map to TRBD1. Germline values: CDR1 SGHDT, CDR2 YYEEEE. Trimming took 3 bases from V and 4 from J; bases not matched to a gene: 1. This CDR3 spans 13 amino acids. The CDR3 loop reads CASSWDSGNTIYF. The CDR3 DNA reads as TGTGCCAGCAGCTGGGACAGCGGAAACACCATATATTTT.

This clone was seen just once. Here the CDR3 DNA reads TGCGCCAGCAGCCAAGAAGATGAGGGGGGGGTCGGGGAGCTGTTTTTT. It codes for CASSQEDEGGVGELFF. The J gene is TRBJ2-2, the V gene TRBV4-1; D is possibly TRBD2 (7 bases). This CDR3 has 16 residues. Germline V gives CDR1 MGHRA, CDR2 YSYEKL. The germline V and J ends were trimmed by 0 bases and 7 bases, with 15 bases remaining between them.